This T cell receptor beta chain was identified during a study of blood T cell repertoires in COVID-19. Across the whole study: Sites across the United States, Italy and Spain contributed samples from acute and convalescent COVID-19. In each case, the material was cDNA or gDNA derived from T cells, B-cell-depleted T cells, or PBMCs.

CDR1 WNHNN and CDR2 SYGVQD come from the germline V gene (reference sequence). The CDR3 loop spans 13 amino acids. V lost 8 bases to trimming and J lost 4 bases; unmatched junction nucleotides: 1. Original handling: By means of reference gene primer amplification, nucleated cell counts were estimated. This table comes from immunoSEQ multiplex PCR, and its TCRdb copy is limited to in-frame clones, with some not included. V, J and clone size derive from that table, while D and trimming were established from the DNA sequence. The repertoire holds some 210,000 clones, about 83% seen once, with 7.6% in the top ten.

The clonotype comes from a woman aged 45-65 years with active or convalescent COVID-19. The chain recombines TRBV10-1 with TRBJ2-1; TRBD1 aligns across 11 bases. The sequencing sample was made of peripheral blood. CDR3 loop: CASGTGGYNEQFF. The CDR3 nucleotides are TGCGCCAGCGGGACAGGGGGATACAATGAGCAGTTCTTC.